These T cell receptor beta chains were read from a single sample in a study of shared clonotypes between healthy human individuals. Assay: immunoSEQ multiplex PCR; the TCRdb copy retains only in-frame clones and omits some. The sample yields approximately 1.4 million clones, 95% to 99% seen once. Material: naive CD4+ T cells sorted from blood. The source of these receptors is a man younger than 45 in good health. CDR3s include the opening cysteine and the closing phenylalanine or tryptophan. A D gene is named only where the DNA matches it firmly.

D,V,J,DNA,CDR3
TRBD2,TRBV13,TRBJ2-3,TGTGCCAGCAGCTGGCTAGCGGCGAGCACAGATACGCAGTATTTT,CASSWLAASTDTQYF
NA,TRBV4-1,TRBJ2-7,TGCGCCAGCAGCCAAGGCGCCAGAACCTACGAGCAGTACTTC,CASSQGARTYEQYF
TRBD2,TRBV5-4,TRBJ2-1,TGTGCCAGCAGCTTGGGACTAGCGGCCAATACGGATGAGCAGTTCTTC,CASSLGLAANTDEQFF
NA,TRBV5-1,TRBJ2-7,TGCGCCAGCAGCTTGGCTCCAGCCTACGAGCAGTACTTC,CASSLAPAYEQYF
NA,TRBV5-1,TRBJ2-7,TGCGCCAGCAGCTTGAGCACCAGGGGCGACTACTACGAGCAGTACTTC,CASSLSTRGDYYEQYF
TRBD2,TRBV12-5,TRBJ2-3,TGTGCTAGTGGTTTACTAGCGGGAGGGCCTGGAGATACGCAGTATTTT,CASGLLAGGPGDTQYF
NA,TRBV7-2,TRBJ1-5,TGTGCCAGCAGCTTAGTGCCGGGGCCGGAGCAGCCCCAGCATTTT,CASSLVPGPEQPQHF
NA,TRBV10-3,TRBJ2-3,TGTGCCATCAGTGAGTGGAGGGGCACAGATACGCAGTATTTT,CAISEWRGTDTQYF
TRBD2,TRBV7-3,TRBJ2-1,TGTGCCAGCAGCTTAATGGGGGCTTCTAGCGGGAGGGCCAATGAGCAGTTCTTC,CASSLMGASSGRANEQFF
TRBD2,TRBV9,TRBJ2-3,TGTGCCAGCAGTGAGGCGGCGGGAGTCGATACGCAGTATTTT,CASSEAAGVDTQYF
NA,TRBV5-8,TRBJ1-2,TGTGCCAGCAGCTTGGGCGGGACGGACAACTATGGCTACACCTTC,CASSLGGTDNYGYTF
TRBD2,TRBV7-8,TRBJ2-1,TGTGCCAGCAGCCCTCTAGCGGGAGTCTACAATGAGCAGTTCTTC,CASSPLAGVYNEQFF
NA,TRBV13,TRBJ2-1,TGTGCCAGCAGCTTAAGTCGGGAGCAGTTCTTC,CASSLSREQFF
NA,TRBV18,TRBJ2-1,TGTGCCAGCTCATATGGGCCTGAGCAGTTCTTC,CASSYGPEQFF
TRBD2,TRBV19,TRBJ2-5,TGTGCCAGTAGTATGAGGGTAGCGGGGAGGTCGAGGGAGACCCAGTACTTC,CASSMRVAGRSRETQYF